This TCR beta chain was sequenced in a study of shared clonotypes between healthy human individuals. As for the study in general: For every donor, three CD4 naive, three CD4 memory, two CD8 naive and one CD8 memory plates were used.

Data came from immunoSEQ multiplex PCR; TCRdb stores just in-frame clones and leaves some out. The table has some 2,000,000 clones, roughly 94% seen once. As concerns this clone: Its specificity is not known.

Notes on the study in general: Clonotypes not shared had lower generation probabilities than those common to all four donors.

The V end was cut by 0 bases, the J end by 2 bases, with 8 bases between. The CDR3 sequence is 14 residues long. Per the germline V gene, CDR1 is SGHDT and CDR2 is YYEEEE. The receptor was isolated from a man between 18 and 29 years old in good health. The sample taken for sequencing was naive CD4+ T cells sorted from blood. Stated subset: CD45RA+ positively selected. This chain joins TRBV5-6 and TRBJ1-2; D unclear. CDR3 region: CASSLAETNYGYTF. CDR3 coding DNA: TGTGCCAGCAGCTTGGCCGAAACAAACTATGGCTACACCTTC.